This T cell receptor (beta chain) is drawn from a study of blood T cells in healthy people across ages. Study outcomes and limitations: A roughly linear age-dependent decrease characterized TCR beta diversity per million T cells. Unknown donor CMV status possibly confounded expanded clonotype changes.

The CDR3 spans 14 residues. Between the trimmed V and J ends, which lost 2 bases and 0 bases, there was a span of 7 bases. The second PCR ran roughly 7 to 12 cycles with a sample-barcoded 5' primer and J-beta primers. TCRdb reprocessed the 5' RACE reads via MiXCR and lists one record per CDR3 protein. The sample lists hundreds of thousands of distinct CDR3 sequences; roughly 44% were seen once. A note on this clonotype: Its antigen is undetermined.

The V and J genes are TRBV12-3 or TRBV12-4 and TRBJ1-1; D is unresolved. Sequencing was done on a sample of blood. The sequence came from a woman aged 55-70 years in good health. CDR3 nucleotides: TGTGCCAGCAGTTTAACTCGGCTGAACACTGAAGCTTTCTTT. Translated, it gives CASSLTRLNTEAFF.